The clone carrying this T cell receptor beta chain appeared a few times. Its antigen is still unknown. Clones were sequenced by immunoSEQ multiplex PCR, and TCRdb holds only the in-frame ones, with some missing. The repertoire consists of around 1,100,000 clones, with 60% to 80% occurring once and the leading ten covering roughly 0.9%. Division of CD4+ cells produced a CD45RA+ naive subset and a CD45RA-negative memory subset. This record belongs to a study of shared clonotypes between healthy human individuals. Background on the study: Donor composition was a couple of women and a few men, aged 18 to 49.

Study-level results: Shared clonotypes across all four donors exceeded non-shared ones in generation probability.

This CDR3 comprises 15 residues. The germline V and J ends were trimmed by 5 bases and 1 base, with 11 bases remaining between them. Germline lookup yields CDR1 SGHAT and CDR2 FQNNGV. This chain uses TRBV11-2 with TRBJ2-2; no reliable D call. Sequences were obtained from memory CD4+ T cells from PBMCs. Subset described: CD45RA-negative fraction. This receptor was obtained from a man younger than 35 in good health. Some clones in this sample may be carry-over from other donors' samples. The CDR3 is CASSPRGQNTGELFF. In DNA form, the CDR3 reads TGTGCCAGCAGCCCCCGTGGGCAGAACACCGGGGAGCTGTTTTTT.